This TCR beta chain emerged from a study of regulatory T cells in long-lasting Graves disease. The study, taken as a whole, reports: Persistent Graves' patients had lower TCR diversity than newly diagnosed ones.

The time point is: newly diagnosed GD, antithyroid drugs for less than 3 months. PBMCs were the source of the RNA used for TCR sequencing. This clonotype was found a few times. What it binds is unknown. iRepertoire HTBI primers and Arm-PCR of CDR3 regions built TCR beta libraries. One entry per CDR3 protein, called by TCRdb with MiXCR from the multiplex PCR reads. Seen here are approximately 270,000 distinct CDR3 sequences, around 19% observed once, and the top ten hold around 15%. This CDR3 contains 19 residues. With 0 bases clipped from V and 1 base from J, the junction kept 12 bases outside the gene matches. Germline CDR1 and CDR2: LNHDA and SQIVND (reference sequence). The sample also formed part of further work on T cells in Graves' hyperthyroidism and ophthalmopathy. That source reports: Subjects aged 18 to 65 presented with newly diagnosed hyperthyroidism of less than 2 months' duration.

Here the sequenced sample was peripheral blood mononuclear cells (PBMCs), taken at new diagnosis, from a patient treated with antithyroid drugs. The TCR was taken from a woman aged 25 to 39 with Graves disease. The gene calls are TRBV19 and TRBJ2-3; 8 positions agree with TRBD2. The CDR3: CASSIEARTLSGGTDTQYF. For the CDR3, the DNA is TGTGCCAGTAGTATAGAGGCCCGGACCCTTAGCGGGGGCACAGATACGCAGTATTTT.